Presented here are 32 T cell receptor beta chains from one specimen sequenced in a study of technical replicates of blood from a few donors (dated by TCRdb to about 2017). Library construction relied on the immunoSEQ multiplex PCR assay. TCRdb stores this immuneACCESS table with in-frame sequences only. Part of the clones is absent; in the studies checked, under half of the shortfall reflects unresolved V genes, and no reason is known for the rest. For this sample the table gives around 50,000 clones, of which around 95% were detected only once. The ten largest make up under 0.45% of the sample. The specimen sequenced was T cells isolated from PBMCs. The receptors were gathered from a human donor in good health.

The J gene is TRBJ2-2, the V gene TRBV7-6; a weak D match, TRBD1 (6 bases). The ends were cut back, 5 bases at V and 3 bases at J, with 13 bases in the middle. This CDR3 contains 15 residues. Germline V lookup: CDR1 SGHVS, CDR2 FNYEAQ. The CDR3 here is CASSQRQAHTGELFF. The DNA of the CDR3 is TGTGCCAGCAGCCAAAGACAGGCGCACACCGGGGAGCTGTTTTTT.

The chain joins TRBV19 to TRBJ2-7, with TRBD2 identical over 7 bases. CDR1 is LNHDA and CDR2 is SQIVND in the germline V gene (reference sequence). This CDR3 has 14 residues. Trimming removed 2 bases from V and 6 bases from J; junction bases left unmatched: 7. DNA for the CDR3: TGTGCCAGTAGTATACGGGAGGCCTTCCCCGAGCAGTACTTC. Translating it yields CASSIREAFPEQYF.

In DNA form, the CDR3 reads TGCGCCAGCAGCTTGGTAGAGGGCGTTTTTTCCTACAATGAGCAGTTCTTC. This gives the protein CASSLVEGVFSYNEQFF. The chain is built from TRBV5-1 and TRBJ2-1, with a tentative D call TRBD2 (5 bases). V was pared by 0 bases and J by 1 base, with 14 bases between. The CDR3 totals 17 residues. Germline CDR1 reads SGHRS; CDR2 reads YFSETQ.

The V gene is TRBV5-1, the J gene TRBJ2-1; 10 positions match TRBD2. This CDR3 has 14 amino acids. Germline values: CDR1 SGHRS, CDR2 YFSETQ. V shed 4 bases, J shed 9 bases, and the junction held 7 bases outside the gene matches. The CDR3 DNA reads as TGCGCCAGCAGCCACAGCGGGAGGGACTTTGAGCAGTTCTTC. Protein product: CASSHSGRDFEQFF.

This chain joins TRBV7-3 and TRBJ2-2, with D uncertain. Germline V gene sequence: CDR1 SGHTA, CDR2 FQGTGA. CDR3 length equals 14 residues. Trimming stripped 3 bases from V and 0 bases from J, with 5 bases between. This chain's CDR3 is CASSFTANTGELFF. DNA of the CDR3: TGTGCCAGCAGCTTCACGGCGAACACCGGGGAGCTGTTTTTT.

The chain couples TRBV5-4 to TRBJ2-7; possible D gene TRBD1, 6 bases. CDR3 length: 17 residues. V was cut by 4 bases and J by 2 bases, with 22 bases left in between. Germline loops: CDR1 SGHNT, CDR2 YYREEE (reference sequence). The DNA of the CDR3 is TGTGCCAGCAGCCTGCCGAGAGGGGGAGAGCCCGCCTACGAGCAGTACTTC. Amino acid sequence: CASSLPRGGEPAYEQYF.

The DNA of the CDR3 is TGTGCCAGCAGGGAATTAGCGGGTCTGGGGGAGCAGTACTTC. Amino acids: CASRELAGLGEQYF. V usage is TRBV2 and J usage is TRBJ2-7, with 7 bases identical to TRBD2. The J segment lost 7 bases and the V segment lost 6 bases, leaving 12 bases of the junction unmatched. The V gene's germline CDR1 is SNHLY and CDR2 FYNNEI. The CDR3 has 14 amino acids.

J is TRBJ1-2 and V is TRBV7-2; the match to TRBD1 covers 8 bases. The CDR3 extends over 14 amino acids. Germline assignment: CDR1 SGHTA and CDR2 FQGNSA. V gave up 5 bases and J gave up 6 bases; unmatched junction bases: 8. CDR3 coding DNA: TGTGCCAGCAGCCGGAGACAGGGGTGGGATGGCTACACCTTC. It specifies CASSRRQGWDGYTF.

Only one count was recorded for this clone. The V and J genes are TRBV7-9 and TRBJ1-4; 8 nucleotides match TRBD1. V shed 1 base, J shed 2 bases, and the junction held 0 bases outside the gene matches. Germline lookup yields CDR1 SEHNR and CDR2 FQNEAQ (reference sequence). This CDR3 is 15 amino acids long. CDR3 nucleotide sequence: TGTGCCAGCAGCTTAGGGACAGGGACTAATGAAAAACTGTTTTTT. Translated: CASSLGTGTNEKLFF.

The chain is built from TRBV18 and TRBJ1-2, with 8 positions matching TRBD1. V was clipped by 5 bases and J by 13 bases; unmatched bases: 6. CDR1 KGHSH and CDR2 LQKENI come from the germline V gene. The CDR3 runs to 11 residues. The CDR3 sequence: CASSGGQGRTF. CDR3 in DNA: TGTGCCAGCTCAGGCGGACAGGGACGCACCTTC.

CDR3 in amino acids: CASSSPGTGKLQQPQHF. The CDR3 nucleotides are TGTGCCAGCAGTAGTCCCGGGACAGGAAAACTTCAGCAGCCCCAGCATTTT. This chain links TRBV27 with TRBJ1-5, with 8 bases matching TRBD1. Per germline, CDR1 MNHEY and CDR2 SMNVEV (reference sequence). After removal of 5 bases from V and 7 bases from J, the junction contained 16 bases not matched to a gene. The CDR3 covers 17 residues.

The chain recombines TRBV5-6 with TRBJ1-5; D is possibly TRBD1 (6 bases). CDR1 and CDR2 (germline): SGHDT, YYEEEE. The CDR3 runs 14 residues. Trimming removed 5 bases at V and 2 bases at J, with 11 bases between. The CDR3 DNA reads as TGTGCCAGCAGTAGGGGGACGCGCAATCAGCCCCAGCATTTT. It yields the protein CASSRGTRNQPQHF.

CDR3 amino acids: CASSLYNRGTEAFF. Written as DNA, the CDR3 is TGCGCCAGCAGCTTGTACAACAGGGGGACTGAAGCTTTCTTT. This chain connects TRBV5-1 to TRBJ1-1, with 8 bases identical to TRBD1. The ends lost 1 base at V and 5 bases at J; junction bases unmatched: 4. Germline-derived CDR1 and CDR2 are SGHRS and YFSETQ. The CDR3 extends over 14 amino acids.

The chain combines TRBV19 with TRBJ2-7; D unresolved. The CDR3 contains 12 residues. Trimming removed 2 bases from V and 5 bases from J, with 7 bases in between. The V gene's germline CDR1 is LNHDA and CDR2 SQIVND (reference sequence). In nucleotides, the CDR3 is TGTGCCAGTAGTATACCATCGGACGAGCAGTACTTC. Protein: CASSIPSDEQYF.

This chain links TRBV10-3 with TRBJ2-5; 7 bases align to TRBD2. Trimming removed 5 bases from V and 2 bases from J; junction bases left unmatched: 2. CDR3 length: 13 amino acids. In germline, CDR1 is ENHRY, CDR2 SYGVKD. As DNA, the CDR3 is TGTGCCATCAGTCCGGGACTACAAGAGACCCAGTACTTC. As protein: CAISPGLQETQYF.

The V gene is TRBV27, the J gene TRBJ2-3; D unresolved. The CDR3 loop spans 12 amino acids. V was shortened by 7 bases and J by 5 bases, with 10 bases between the two germline ends. The germline gives CDR1 MNHEY, CDR2 SMNVEV (reference sequence). CDR3 sequence reads: CASTPGGDTQYF. The CDR3 nucleotides read TGTGCCAGCACTCCGGGTGGAGATACGCAGTATTTT.

The V gene is TRBV15, the J gene TRBJ2-5, with 10 bases that match TRBD2. Looked up from germline, CDR1 is LNHNV and CDR2 is YYDKDF (reference sequence). V was clipped by 0 bases and J by 4 bases; unmatched bases: 8. The CDR3 is made up of 17 amino acids. The CDR3: CATSRDGSGRARETQYF. The CDR3 DNA is TGTGCCACCAGCAGAGATGGCAGCGGGAGGGCCAGAGAGACCCAGTACTTC.

The genes are TRBV4-3 and TRBJ2-1; D call uncertain. CDR1 and CDR2 (germline): LGHNA, YSLEER. The CDR3 has 16 residues. V was trimmed by 6 bases and J by 0 bases, leaving 15 bases between them. The chain's CDR3 is CASSHNVLNSYNEQFF. CDR3 in DNA: TGCGCCAGCAGTCACAACGTACTAAACTCCTACAATGAGCAGTTCTTC.

This clone was seen once. The genes are TRBV9 and TRBJ2-3, with D perhaps matching TRBD1 (5 bases). CDR1 SGDLS and CDR2 YYNGEE come from the germline V gene. V lost 4 bases and J 4 bases, leaving 16 bases between the germline ends. The CDR3 is 15 residues long. The CDR3 coding sequence is TGTGCCAGCAGCCCCCCCCAGACAGTTCCAGATACGCAGTATTTT. The encoded protein is CASSPPQTVPDTQYF. Based on the CDR3 plus reference TRBV9 and TRBJ2-3, the full variable domain is DSGVTQTPKHLITATGQRVTLRCSPRSGDLSVYWYQQSLDQGLQFLIQYYNGEERAKGNILERFSAQQFPDLHSELNLSSLELGDSALYFCASSPPQTVPDTQYFGPGTRLTVL.

V usage is TRBV9 and J usage is TRBJ2-1; no clear D gene. The V gene's germline CDR1 is SGDLS and CDR2 YYNGEE. The germline V and J ends were trimmed by 0 bases and 7 bases, with 8 bases remaining between them. The CDR3 spans 13 residues. The CDR3 sequence: CASSVALANEQFF. The CDR3 coding sequence is TGTGCCAGCAGCGTAGCACTCGCGAATGAGCAGTTCTTC.

This clone was seen a few times. Here the CDR3 reads CASSEPQGHTEAFF. The DNA of the CDR3 is TGTGCCAGCAGCGAACCCCAGGGGCACACTGAAGCTTTCTTT. The chain recombines TRBV9 with TRBJ1-1; D is perhaps TRBD1 (6 bases). Germline V CDR1 and CDR2: SGDLS, YYNGEE. The CDR3 consists of 14 residues. With 3 bases removed from V and 3 bases from J, the gap between germline ends came to 12 bases.

V is TRBV7-8 and J is TRBJ2-7, with a weak D call TRBD1 (6 bases). Germline V gene lookup returns CDR1 SGHVS and CDR2 FQNEAQ. There are 13 residues in the CDR3. The ends were cut back, 7 bases at V and 5 bases at J, with 15 bases in the middle. The CDR3: CASTDRSTHEQYF. For the CDR3, the DNA is TGTGCCAGCACCGACAGGTCTACACACGAGCAGTACTTC.

The V gene is TRBV7-9, the J gene TRBJ1-1; tentatively, D is TRBD1 (6 bases). The CDR3 spans 14 residues. CDR1 and CDR2 from the germline V gene are SEHNR and FQNEAQ (reference sequence). Trimming removed 2 bases at V and 6 bases at J, with 13 bases between. The CDR3 loop reads CASSLTYKGAEAFF. The CDR3 region has the DNA TGTGCCAGCAGCTTAACATACAAGGGGGCTGAAGCTTTCTTT.

The chain carries TRBV4-1 and TRBJ1-4, with 7 bases identical to TRBD1. The CDR3 sequence is 17 residues long. J gave up 8 bases and V 1 base, and 13 bases lay outside the gene matches. Germline values: CDR1 MGHRA, CDR2 YSYEKL. The CDR3: CASSQVLVRQGGEKLFF. The CDR3, as DNA: TGCGCCAGCAGCCAAGTTTTAGTCCGGCAGGGGGGAGAAAAACTGTTTTTT.

V is TRBV7-9 and J is TRBJ1-4, with D unclear. With 5 bases removed from V and 15 bases from J, the gap between germline ends came to 13 bases. The germline gives CDR1 SEHNR, CDR2 FQNEAQ (reference sequence). The CDR3 extends over 11 amino acids. In DNA form, the CDR3 reads TGTGCCAGCAGCCCCCCCGGTACGGTGTTTTTT. Protein: CASSPPGTVFF.

The sample holds one count of this clone. J is TRBJ2-5 and V is TRBV5-6, with TRBD2 as a possible D gene (6 bases). V lost 2 bases, J lost 4 bases, and 6 bases lay in between. CDR3 length: 12 amino acids. CDR1 and CDR2 (germline): SGHDT, YYEEEE. CDR3 amino acids: CASSFGGETQYF. The CDR3, as DNA: TGTGCCAGCAGCTTCGGGGGAGAGACCCAGTACTTC.

The chain couples TRBV19 to TRBJ2-3; 9 bases fit TRBD2. With 7 bases clipped from V and 5 bases from J, the junction kept 1 base outside the gene matches. The CDR3 consists of 12 residues. Germline-derived CDR1 and CDR2 are LNHDA and SQIVND (reference sequence). In DNA form, the CDR3 reads TGTGCCAGTAAAGCGGGAGGAGATACGCAGTATTTT. Protein: CASKAGGDTQYF.

This chain connects TRBV20-1 to TRBJ2-3, with 7 positions matching TRBD2. The germline V gene has CDR1 DFQATT and CDR2 SNEGSKA (reference sequence). The CDR3 has 11 residues. The DNA for the CDR3 is TGCTCTCCCAGCGGGAAAGATACGCAGTATTTT. It encodes CSPSGKDTQYF.

This chain connects TRBV7-6 to TRBJ2-2; 9 bases agree with TRBD2. The CDR3 spans 15 residues. J lost 1 base, V lost 3 bases, and 0 bases had no gene match. The germline gives CDR1 SGHVS, CDR2 FNYEAQ. The CDR3, as DNA: TGTGCCAGCAGCTTTAGCGGGGGGAACACCGGGGAGCTGTTTTTT. Its translation: CASSFSGGNTGELFF.

The J gene is TRBJ2-5, the V gene TRBV5-1, with 7 bases matching TRBD1. The CDR3 contains 17 residues. The junction had 11 bases not matched to a gene; V was cut back by 0 bases and J by 3 bases. Germline assignment: CDR1 SGHRS and CDR2 YFSETQ. For the CDR3, the DNA is TGCGCCAGCAGCTTGGCGGTCGGGACAGACGTAAAAGAGACCCAGTACTTC. Translated: CASSLAVGTDVKETQYF. The variable domain in full, with the rest retrieved from reference TRBV5-1 and TRBJ2-5, is KAGVTQTPRYLIKTRGQQVTLSCSPISGHRSVSWYQQTPGQGLQFLFEYFSETQRNKGNFPGRFSGRQFSNSRSEMNVSTLELGDSALYLCASSLAVGTDVKETQYFGPGTRLLVL.

The V and J genes are TRBV19 and TRBJ2-2, with 11 nucleotides matching TRBD2. Germline lookup yields CDR1 LNHDA and CDR2 SQIVND (reference sequence). The CDR3 totals 15 residues. V was pared by 3 bases and J by 9 bases, with 6 bases of the junction left unmatched. This CDR3 reads CASSITSGSLRELFF. The CDR3 DNA is TGTGCCAGTAGTATTACTAGCGGGAGCCTTCGGGAGCTGTTTTTT.

V usage is TRBV19 and J usage is TRBJ2-1; a possible D gene is TRBD2 (6 bases). Germline V gene sequence: CDR1 LNHDA, CDR2 SQIVND (reference sequence). Between the trimmed V and J ends, which lost 8 bases and 8 bases, there was a span of 22 bases. The CDR3 sequence is 15 residues long. CDR3 nucleotide sequence: TGTGCCAGTGGAAACAGCTGGAGGGCCCTCGATGAGCAGTTCTTC. Its protein is CASGNSWRALDEQFF.